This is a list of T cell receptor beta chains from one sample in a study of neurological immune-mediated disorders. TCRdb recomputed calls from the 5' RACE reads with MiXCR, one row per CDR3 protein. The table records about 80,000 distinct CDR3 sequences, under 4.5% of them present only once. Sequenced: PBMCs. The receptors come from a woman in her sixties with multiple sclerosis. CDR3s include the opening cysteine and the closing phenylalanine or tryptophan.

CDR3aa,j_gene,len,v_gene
CASSRDRASGNTIYF,TRBJ1-3,15,TRBV27
CASSLDRSSYNEQFF,TRBJ2-1,15,TRBV5-1
CASSLVATENIGELFF,TRBJ2-2,16,TRBV7-6
CASSVQVIPYEQYF,TRBJ2-7,14,TRBV9
CSARANLGTGVGYTF,TRBJ1-2,15,TRBV20-1
CASSFRVGEQYF,TRBJ2-7,12,TRBV5-6
CASSPQGAKNIQYF,TRBJ2-4,14,TRBV18
CASSLGSAVSGNTIYF,TRBJ1-3,16,TRBV7-2
CASSPGRGSGQPQHF,TRBJ1-5,15,TRBV5-1
CASSLQQGWNEQFF,TRBJ2-1,14,TRBV5-1